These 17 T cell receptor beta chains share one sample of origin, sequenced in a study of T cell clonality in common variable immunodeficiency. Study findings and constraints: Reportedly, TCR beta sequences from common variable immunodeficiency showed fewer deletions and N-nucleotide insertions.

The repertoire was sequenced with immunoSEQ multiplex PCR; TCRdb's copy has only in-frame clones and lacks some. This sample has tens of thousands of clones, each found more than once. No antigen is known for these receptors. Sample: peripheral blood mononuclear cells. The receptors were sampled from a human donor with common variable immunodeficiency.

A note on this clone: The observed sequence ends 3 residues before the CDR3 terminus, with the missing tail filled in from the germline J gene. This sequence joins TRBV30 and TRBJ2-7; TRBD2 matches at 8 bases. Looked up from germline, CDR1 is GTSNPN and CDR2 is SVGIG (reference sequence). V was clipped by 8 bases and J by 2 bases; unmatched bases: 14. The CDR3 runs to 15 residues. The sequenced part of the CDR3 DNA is TGTGCCAGTAGTCCTCGGGGTAGCGGGACCTACGAG. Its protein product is CASSPRGSGTYE. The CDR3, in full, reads CASSPRGSGTYEQYF.

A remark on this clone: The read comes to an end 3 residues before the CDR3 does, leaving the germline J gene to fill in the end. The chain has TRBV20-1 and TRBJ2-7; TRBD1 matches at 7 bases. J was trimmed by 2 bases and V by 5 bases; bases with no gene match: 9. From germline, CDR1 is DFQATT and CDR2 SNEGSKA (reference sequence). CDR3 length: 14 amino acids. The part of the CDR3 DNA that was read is TGCAGTGCTTCCCTCAGGGGGATAACCTACGAG. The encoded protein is CSASLRGITYE. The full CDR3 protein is CSASLRGITYEQYF.

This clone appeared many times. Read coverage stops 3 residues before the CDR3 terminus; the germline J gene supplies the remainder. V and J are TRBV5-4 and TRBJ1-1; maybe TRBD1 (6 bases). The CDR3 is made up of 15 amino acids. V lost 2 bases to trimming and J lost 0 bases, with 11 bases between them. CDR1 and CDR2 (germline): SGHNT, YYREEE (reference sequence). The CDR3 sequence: CASSLEGTLNTEAFF. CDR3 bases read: TGTGCCAGCAGCTTAGAAGGGACATTGAACACTGAA.

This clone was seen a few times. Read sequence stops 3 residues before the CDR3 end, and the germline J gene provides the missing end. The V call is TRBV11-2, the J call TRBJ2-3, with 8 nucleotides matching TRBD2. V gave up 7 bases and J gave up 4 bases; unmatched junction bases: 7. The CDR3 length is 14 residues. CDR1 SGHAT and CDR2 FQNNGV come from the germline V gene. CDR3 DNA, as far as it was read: TGTGCCAGCACCTTGGGACTAGGGCCAGATACG. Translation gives CASTLGLGPDT. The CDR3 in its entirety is CASTLGLGPDTQYF.

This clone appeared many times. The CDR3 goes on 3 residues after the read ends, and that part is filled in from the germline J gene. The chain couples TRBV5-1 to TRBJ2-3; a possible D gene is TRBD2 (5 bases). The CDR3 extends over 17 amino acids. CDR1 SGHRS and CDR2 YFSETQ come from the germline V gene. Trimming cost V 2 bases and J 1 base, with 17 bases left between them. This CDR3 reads CASSLSSRLRGTDTQYF. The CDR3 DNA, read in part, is TGCGCCAGCAGCTTATCTTCGCGACTGCGGGGCACAGATACG. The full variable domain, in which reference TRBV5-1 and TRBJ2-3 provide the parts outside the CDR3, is KAGVTQTPRYLIKTRGQQVTLSCSPISGHRSVSWYQQTPGQGLQFLFEYFSETQRNKGNFPGRFSGRQFSNSRSEMNVSTLELGDSALYLCASSLSSRLRGTDTQYFGPGTRLTVL.

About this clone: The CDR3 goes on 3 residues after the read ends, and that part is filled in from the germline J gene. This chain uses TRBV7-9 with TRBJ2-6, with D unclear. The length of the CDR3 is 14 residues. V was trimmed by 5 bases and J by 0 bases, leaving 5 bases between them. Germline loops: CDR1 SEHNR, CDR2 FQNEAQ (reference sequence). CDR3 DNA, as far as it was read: TGTGCCAGCAGCCACAACTCTGGGGCCAACGTC. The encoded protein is CASSHNSGANV. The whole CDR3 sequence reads CASSHNSGANVLTF. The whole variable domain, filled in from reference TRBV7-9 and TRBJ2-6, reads DTGVSQNPRHKITKRGQNVTFRCDPISEHNRLYWYRQTLGQGPEFLTYFQNEAQLEKSRLLSDRFSAERPKGSFSTLEIQRTEQGDSAMYLCASSHNSGANVLTFGAGSRLTVL.

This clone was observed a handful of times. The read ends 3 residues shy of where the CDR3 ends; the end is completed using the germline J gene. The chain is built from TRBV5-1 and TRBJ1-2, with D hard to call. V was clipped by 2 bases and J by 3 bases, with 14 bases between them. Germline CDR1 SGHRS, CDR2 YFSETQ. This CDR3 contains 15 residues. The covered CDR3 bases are TGCGCCAGCAGCTTCAGGCGGGCAGGTGACTATGGC. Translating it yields CASSFRRAGDYG. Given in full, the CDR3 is CASSFRRAGDYGYTF. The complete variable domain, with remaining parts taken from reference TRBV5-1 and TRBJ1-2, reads KAGVTQTPRYLIKTRGQQVTLSCSPISGHRSVSWYQQTPGQGLQFLFEYFSETQRNKGNFPGRFSGRQFSNSRSEMNVSTLELGDSALYLCASSFRRAGDYGYTFGSGTRLTVV.

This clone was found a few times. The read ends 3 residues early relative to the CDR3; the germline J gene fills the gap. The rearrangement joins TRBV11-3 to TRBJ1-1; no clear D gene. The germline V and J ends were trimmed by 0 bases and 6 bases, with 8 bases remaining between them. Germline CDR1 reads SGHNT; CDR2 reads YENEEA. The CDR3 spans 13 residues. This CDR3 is CASSLDDRAEAFF. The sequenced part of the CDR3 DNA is TGTGCCAGCAGCTTAGACGATCGGGCTGAA. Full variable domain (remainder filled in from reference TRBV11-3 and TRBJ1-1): EAGVVQSPRYKIIEKKQPVAFWCNPISGHNTLYWYLQNLGQGPELLIRYENEEAVDDSQLPKDRFSAERLKGVDSTLKIQPAELGDSAVYLCASSLDDRAEAFFGQGTRLTVV.

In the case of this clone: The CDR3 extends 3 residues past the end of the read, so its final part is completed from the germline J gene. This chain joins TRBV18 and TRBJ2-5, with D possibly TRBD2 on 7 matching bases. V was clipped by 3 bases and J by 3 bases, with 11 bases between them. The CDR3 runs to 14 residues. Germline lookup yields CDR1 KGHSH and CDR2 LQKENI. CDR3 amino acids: CASSPGGGEETQYF. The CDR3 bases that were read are TGTGCCAGCTCACCGGGCGGGGGCGAAGAGACC.

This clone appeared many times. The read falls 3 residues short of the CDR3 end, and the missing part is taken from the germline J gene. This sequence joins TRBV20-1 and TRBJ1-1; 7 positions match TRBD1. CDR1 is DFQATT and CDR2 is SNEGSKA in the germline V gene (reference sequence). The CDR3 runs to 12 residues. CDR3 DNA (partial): TGCAGTGCTAGCTCTAGGACAGGCGGA. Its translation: CSASSRTGG. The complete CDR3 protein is CSASSRTGGAFF.

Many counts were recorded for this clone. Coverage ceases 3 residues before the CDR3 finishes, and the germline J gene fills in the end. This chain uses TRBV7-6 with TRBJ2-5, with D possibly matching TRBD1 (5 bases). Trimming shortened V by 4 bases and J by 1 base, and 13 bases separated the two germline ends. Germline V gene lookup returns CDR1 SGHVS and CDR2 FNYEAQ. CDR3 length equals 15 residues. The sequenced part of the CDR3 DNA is TGTGCCAGCAGCTACCTTGACAGTTCCCAAGAGACC. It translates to CASSYLDSSQET. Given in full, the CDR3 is CASSYLDSSQETQYF.

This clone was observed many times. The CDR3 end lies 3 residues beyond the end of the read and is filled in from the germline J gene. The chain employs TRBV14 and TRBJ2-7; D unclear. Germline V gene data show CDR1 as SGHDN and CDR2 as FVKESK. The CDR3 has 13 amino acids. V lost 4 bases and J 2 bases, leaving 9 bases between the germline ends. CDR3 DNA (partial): TGTGCCAGCAGCCCCCTGGGCCCCTACGAG. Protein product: CASSPLGPYE. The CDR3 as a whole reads CASSPLGPYEQYF.

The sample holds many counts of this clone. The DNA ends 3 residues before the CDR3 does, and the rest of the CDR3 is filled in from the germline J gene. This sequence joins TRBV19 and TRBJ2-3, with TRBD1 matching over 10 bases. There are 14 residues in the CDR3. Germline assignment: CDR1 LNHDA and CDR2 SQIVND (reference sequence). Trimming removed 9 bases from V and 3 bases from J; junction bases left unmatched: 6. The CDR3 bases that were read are TGTGCCAGCTTGGACAGGGGGAGGACAGATACG. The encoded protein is CASLDRGRTDT. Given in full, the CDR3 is CASLDRGRTDTQYF.

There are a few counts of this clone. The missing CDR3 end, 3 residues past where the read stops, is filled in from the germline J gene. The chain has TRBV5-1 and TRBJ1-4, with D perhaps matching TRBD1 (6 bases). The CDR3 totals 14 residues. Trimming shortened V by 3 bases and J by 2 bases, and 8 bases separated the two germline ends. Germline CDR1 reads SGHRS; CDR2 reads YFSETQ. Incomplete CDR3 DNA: TGCGCCAGCAGCTATACAGGGACTAATGAAAAA. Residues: CASSYTGTNEK. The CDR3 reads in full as CASSYTGTNEKLFF.

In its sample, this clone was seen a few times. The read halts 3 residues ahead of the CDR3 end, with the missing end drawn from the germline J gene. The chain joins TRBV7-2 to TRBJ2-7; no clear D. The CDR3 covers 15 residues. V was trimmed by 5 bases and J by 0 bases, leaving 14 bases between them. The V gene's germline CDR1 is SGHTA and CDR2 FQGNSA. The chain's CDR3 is CASSHYTPSSYEQYF. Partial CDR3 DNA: TGTGCCAGCAGCCACTACACCCCCAGCTCCTACGAG.

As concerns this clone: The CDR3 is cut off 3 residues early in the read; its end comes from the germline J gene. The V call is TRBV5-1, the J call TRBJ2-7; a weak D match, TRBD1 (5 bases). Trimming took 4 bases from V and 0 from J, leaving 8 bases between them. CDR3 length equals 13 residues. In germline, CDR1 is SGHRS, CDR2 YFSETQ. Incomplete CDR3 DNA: TGCGCCAGCAGCGTACAGGCCTCCTACGAG. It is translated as CASSVQASYE. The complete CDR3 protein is CASSVQASYEQYF.

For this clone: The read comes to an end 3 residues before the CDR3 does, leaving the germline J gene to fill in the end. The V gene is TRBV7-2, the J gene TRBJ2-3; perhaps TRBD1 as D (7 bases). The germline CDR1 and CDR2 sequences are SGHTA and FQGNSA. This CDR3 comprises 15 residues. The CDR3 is CASSVPGGAGGTQYF. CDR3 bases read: TGTGCCAGCAGCGTTCCAGGGGGTGCAGGGGGGACG. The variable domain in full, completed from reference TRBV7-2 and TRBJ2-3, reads GAGVSQSPSNKVTEKGKDVELRCDPISGHTALYWYRQSLGQGLEFLIYFQGNSAPDKSGLPSDRFSAERTGGSVSTLTIQRTQQEDSAVYLCASSVPGGAGGTQYFGPGTRLTVL.